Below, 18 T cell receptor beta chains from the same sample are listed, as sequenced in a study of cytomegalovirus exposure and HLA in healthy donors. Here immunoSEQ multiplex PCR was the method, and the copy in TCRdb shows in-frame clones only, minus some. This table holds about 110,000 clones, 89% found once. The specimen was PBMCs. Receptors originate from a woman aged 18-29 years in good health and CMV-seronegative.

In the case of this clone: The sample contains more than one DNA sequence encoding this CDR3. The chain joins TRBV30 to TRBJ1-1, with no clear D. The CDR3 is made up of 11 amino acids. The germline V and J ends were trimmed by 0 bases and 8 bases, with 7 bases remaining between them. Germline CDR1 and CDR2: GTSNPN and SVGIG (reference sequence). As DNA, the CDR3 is TGTGCCTGGAGTGTAAGCCTCGAAGCTTTCTTT. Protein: CAWSVSLEAFF.

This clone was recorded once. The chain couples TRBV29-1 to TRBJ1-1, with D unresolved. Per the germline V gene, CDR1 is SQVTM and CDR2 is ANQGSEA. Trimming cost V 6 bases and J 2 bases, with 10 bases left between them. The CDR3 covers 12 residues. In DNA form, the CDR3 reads TGCAGCGTCCGACCGACTAACACTGAAGCTTTCTTT. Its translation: CSVRPTNTEAFF.

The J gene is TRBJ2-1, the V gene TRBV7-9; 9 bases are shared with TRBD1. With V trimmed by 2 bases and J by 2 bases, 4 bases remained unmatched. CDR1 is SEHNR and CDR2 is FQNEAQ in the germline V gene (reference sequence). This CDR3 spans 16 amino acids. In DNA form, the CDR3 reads TGTGCCAGCAGCTTAAGAGGACAGGGGCCCTACAATGAGCAGTTCTTC. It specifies CASSLRGQGPYNEQFF.

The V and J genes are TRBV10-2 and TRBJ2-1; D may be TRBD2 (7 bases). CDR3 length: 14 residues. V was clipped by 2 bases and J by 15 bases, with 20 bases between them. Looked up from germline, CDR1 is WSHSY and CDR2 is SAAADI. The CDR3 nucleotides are TGCGCCAGCAGTGAGGGGGCGGGGGCCGGGTTGACGTTCTTC. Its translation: CASSEGAGAGLTFF.

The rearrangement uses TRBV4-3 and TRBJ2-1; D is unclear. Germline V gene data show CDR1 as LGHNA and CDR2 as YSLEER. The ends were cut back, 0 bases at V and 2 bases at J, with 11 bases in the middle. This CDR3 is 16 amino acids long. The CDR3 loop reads CASSQEGGGPYNEQFF. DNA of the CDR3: TGCGCCAGCAGCCAAGAGGGTGGCGGCCCCTACAATGAGCAGTTCTTC.

CDR3 sequence: CASSLGGSSYEQYF. CDR3 in DNA: TGCGCCAGCAGCCTCGGGGGAAGCTCCTACGAGCAGTACTTC. V is TRBV4-3 and J is TRBJ2-7; perhaps TRBD2 as D (6 bases). Trimming stripped 4 bases from V and 0 bases from J, with 10 bases between. The CDR3 extends over 14 amino acids. CDR1 and CDR2 (germline): LGHNA, YSLEER.

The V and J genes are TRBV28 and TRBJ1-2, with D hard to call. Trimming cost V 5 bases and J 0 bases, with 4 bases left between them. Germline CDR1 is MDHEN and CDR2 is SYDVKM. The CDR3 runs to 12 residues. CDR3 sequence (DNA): TGTGCCAGCAGTGTCACTAACTATGGCTACACCTTC. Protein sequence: CASSVTNYGYTF.

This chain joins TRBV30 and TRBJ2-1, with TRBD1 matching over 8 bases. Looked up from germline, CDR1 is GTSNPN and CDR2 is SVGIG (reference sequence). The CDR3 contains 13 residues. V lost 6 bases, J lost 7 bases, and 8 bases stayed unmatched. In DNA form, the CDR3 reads TGTGCCTGCCCAGGGGGCTTATCAAATGAGCAGTTCTTC. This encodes CACPGGLSNEQFF.

Written as DNA, the CDR3 is TGCGCCAGCAGCCTCGTCAGGGGGGCTAATGAAAAACTGTTTTTT. This translates into CASSLVRGANEKLFF. The chain joins TRBV4-1 to TRBJ1-4, with 7 bases matching TRBD1. CDR1 is MGHRA and CDR2 is YSYEKL in the germline V gene. There are 15 residues in the CDR3. Germline trimming cut 4 bases from V and 3 bases from J; bases unmatched to any gene: 5.

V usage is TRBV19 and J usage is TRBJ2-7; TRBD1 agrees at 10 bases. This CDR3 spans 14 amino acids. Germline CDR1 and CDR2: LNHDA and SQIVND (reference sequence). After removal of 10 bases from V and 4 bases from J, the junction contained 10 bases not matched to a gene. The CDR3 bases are TGTGCCACCAAGGCCGGGACAGGGGCGTACGAGCAGTACTTC. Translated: CATKAGTGAYEQYF.

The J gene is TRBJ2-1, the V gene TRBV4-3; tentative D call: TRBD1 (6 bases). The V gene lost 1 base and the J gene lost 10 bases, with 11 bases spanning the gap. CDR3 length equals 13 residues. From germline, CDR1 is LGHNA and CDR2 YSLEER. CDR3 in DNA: TGCGCCAGCAGCCAAGGGGGGCCAGGGGAGCAGTTCTTC. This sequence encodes CASSQGGPGEQFF.

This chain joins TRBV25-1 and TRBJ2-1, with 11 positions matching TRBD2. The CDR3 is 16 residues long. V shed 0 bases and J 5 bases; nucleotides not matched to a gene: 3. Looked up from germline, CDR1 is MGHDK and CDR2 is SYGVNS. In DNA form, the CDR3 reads TGTGCCAGCAGTGAATATCGACTAGCGGGACACAATGAGCAGTTCTTC. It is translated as CASSEYRLAGHNEQFF. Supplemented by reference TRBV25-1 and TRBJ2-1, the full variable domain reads EADIYQTPRYLVIGTGKKITLECSQTMGHDKMYWYQQDPGMELHLIHYSYGVNSTEKGDLSSESTVSRIRTEHFPLTLESARPSHTSQYLCASSEYRLAGHNEQFFGPGTRLTVL.

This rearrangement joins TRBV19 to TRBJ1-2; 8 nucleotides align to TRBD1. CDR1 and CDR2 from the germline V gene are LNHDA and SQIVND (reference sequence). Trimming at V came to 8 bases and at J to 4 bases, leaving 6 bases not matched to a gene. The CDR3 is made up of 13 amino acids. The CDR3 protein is CASDNQGAYGYTF. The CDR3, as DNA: TGTGCCAGTGATAATCAGGGGGCCTATGGCTACACCTTC.

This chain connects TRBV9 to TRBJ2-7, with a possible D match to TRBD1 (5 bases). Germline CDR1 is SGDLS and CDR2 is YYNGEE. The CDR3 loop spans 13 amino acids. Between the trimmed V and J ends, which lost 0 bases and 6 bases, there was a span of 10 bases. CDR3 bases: TGTGCCAGCAGCGTAGGGGCAGGGTCCGAGCAGTACTTC. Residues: CASSVGAGSEQYF.

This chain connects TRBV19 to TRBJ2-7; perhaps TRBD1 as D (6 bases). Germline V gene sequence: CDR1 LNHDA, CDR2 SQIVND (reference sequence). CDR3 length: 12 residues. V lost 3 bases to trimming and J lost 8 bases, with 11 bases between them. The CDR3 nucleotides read TGTGCCAGTAGTATGTATGGGGACAAGCAGTACTTC. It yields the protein CASSMYGDKQYF.

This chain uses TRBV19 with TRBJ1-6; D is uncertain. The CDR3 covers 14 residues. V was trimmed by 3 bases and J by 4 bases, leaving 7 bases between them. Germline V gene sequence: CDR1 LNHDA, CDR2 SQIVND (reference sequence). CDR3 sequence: CASSMRGYNSPLHF. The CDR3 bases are TGTGCCAGTAGTATGAGAGGGTATAATTCACCCCTCCACTTT.

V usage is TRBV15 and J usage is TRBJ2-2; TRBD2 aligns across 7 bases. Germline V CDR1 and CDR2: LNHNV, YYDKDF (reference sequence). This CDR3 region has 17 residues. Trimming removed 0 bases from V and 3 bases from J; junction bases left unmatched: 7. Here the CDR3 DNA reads TGTGCCACCAGCAGAGATTTACCGGGGGGTGACACCGGGGAGCTGTTTTTT. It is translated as CATSRDLPGGDTGELFF.

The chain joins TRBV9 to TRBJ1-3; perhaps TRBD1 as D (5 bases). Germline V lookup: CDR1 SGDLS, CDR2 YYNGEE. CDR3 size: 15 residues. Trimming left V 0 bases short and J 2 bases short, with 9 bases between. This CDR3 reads CASSVAGGAGNTIYF. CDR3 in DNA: TGTGCCAGCAGCGTAGCCGGGGGTGCTGGAAACACCATATATTTT. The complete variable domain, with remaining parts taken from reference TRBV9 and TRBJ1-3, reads DSGVTQTPKHLITATGQRVTLRCSPRSGDLSVYWYQQSLDQGLQFLIQYYNGEERAKGNILERFSAQQFPDLHSELNLSSLELGDSALYFCASSVAGGAGNTIYFGEGSWLTVV.